The present T cell receptor (beta chain) was sequenced within a study of blood T cell repertoires in COVID-19. Across the study: Spain, Italy and the United States supplied samples that represented acute and convalescent COVID-19. The cDNA or gDNA used as material had been derived from T cells, B-cell-depleted T cells, or PBMCs.

This CDR3 region has 16 residues. V was pared by 1 base and J by 6 bases, with 11 bases of the junction left unmatched. The germline gives CDR1 SGHVS, CDR2 FNYEAQ. Per the original data handling: Estimated nucleated cell counts came from reference gene primer amplification. The table came from immunoSEQ multiplex PCR; TCRdb's copy has only in-frame clones and leaves some out. V and J calls and clone size are given by that table; D and trimming were obtained from the DNA. The profile shows more than 300,000 clones, more than 75% of them singletons. The sequence was collected from a woman aged 18 to 35 who had recovered from COVID-19. The J gene is TRBJ2-7, the V gene TRBV7-6; 8 bases align to TRBD1. What was sequenced was PBMCs or T cells enriched from blood (not recorded which). CDR3 DNA sequence: TGTGCCAGCAGCTTAGGGGCCGACAGGGGTCATGGCGAGCAGTACTTC. Translation gives CASSLGADRGHGEQYF. Full variable domain (outside the CDR3, taken from reference TRBV7-6 and TRBJ2-7): GAGVSQSPRYKVTKRGQDVALRCDPISGHVSLYWYRQALGQGPEFLTYFNYEAQQDKSGLPNDRFSAERPEGSISTLTIQRTEQRDSAMYRCASSLGADRGHGEQYFGPGTRLTVT.